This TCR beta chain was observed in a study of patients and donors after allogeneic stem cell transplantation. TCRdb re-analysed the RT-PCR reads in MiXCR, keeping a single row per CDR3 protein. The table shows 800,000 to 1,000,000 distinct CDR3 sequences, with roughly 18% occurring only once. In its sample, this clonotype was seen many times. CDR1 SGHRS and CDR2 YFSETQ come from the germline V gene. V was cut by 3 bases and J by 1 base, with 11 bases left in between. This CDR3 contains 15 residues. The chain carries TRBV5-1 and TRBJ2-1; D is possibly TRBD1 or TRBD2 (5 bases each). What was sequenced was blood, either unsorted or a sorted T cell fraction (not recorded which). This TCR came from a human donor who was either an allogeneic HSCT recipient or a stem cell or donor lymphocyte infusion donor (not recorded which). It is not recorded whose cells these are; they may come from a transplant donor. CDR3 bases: TGCGCCAGCAGCTCTGGGGACGGTTCCTACAATGAGCAGTTCTTC. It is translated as CASSSGDGSYNEQFF.